The clone carrying this TCR beta chain was picked up many times. CDR3 size: 14 residues. Per germline, CDR1 LNHNV and CDR2 YYDKDF (reference sequence). Trimming left V 0 bases short and J 8 bases short, with 13 bases between. These data belong to a study of Graves' ophthalmopathy and Graves' hyperthyroidism. For repertoire sequencing, the TCR beta CDR3 regions were amplified from RNA transcripts. HTBI primers primed a first-round RT-PCR, and a second-round multiplex PCR followed. TCRdb passed the multiplex PCR reads through MiXCR, listing each CDR3 protein once. Among 340,000 or so distinct CDR3 sequences listed, 15% to 20% were seen once.

V and J are TRBV15 and TRBJ1-2; maybe TRBD1 (5 bases). This TCR came from an adult man with Graves' ophthalmopathy. The sequenced sample consisted of peripheral blood. In DNA, the CDR3 is TGTGCCACCAGCAGAGATCGGGGCCAGTGGGGCTACACCTTC. This gives the protein CATSRDRGQWGYTF.